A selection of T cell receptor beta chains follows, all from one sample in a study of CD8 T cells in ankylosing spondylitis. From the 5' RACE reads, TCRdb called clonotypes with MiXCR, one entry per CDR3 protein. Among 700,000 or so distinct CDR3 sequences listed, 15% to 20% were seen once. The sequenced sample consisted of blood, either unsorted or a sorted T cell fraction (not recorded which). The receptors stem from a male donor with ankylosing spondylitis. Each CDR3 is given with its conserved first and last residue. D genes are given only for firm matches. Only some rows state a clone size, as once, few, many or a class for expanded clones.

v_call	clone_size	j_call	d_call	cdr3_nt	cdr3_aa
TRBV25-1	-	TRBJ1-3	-	TGTGCCAGCAGTGAATCCGGGGACTCTGGAAACACCATATATTTT	CASSESGDSGNTIYF
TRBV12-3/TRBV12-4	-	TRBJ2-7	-	TGTGCCAGCAGTCCCACAGGACCCGGCGGAGGGTACGAGCAGTACTTC	CASSPTGPGGGYEQYF
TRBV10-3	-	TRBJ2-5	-	TGTGCCATCGGCCGGGGTAGCGGACAAGAGACCCAGTACTTC	CAIGRGSGQETQYF
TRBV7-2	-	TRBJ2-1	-	TGTGCCAGCAGCTTAATACGCTCCTACAATGAGCAGTTCTTC	CASSLIRSYNEQFF
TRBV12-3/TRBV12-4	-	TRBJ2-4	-	TGTGCCAGCAGCCACACAGACAGGAGAGACATTCAGTACTTC	CASSHTDRRDIQYF
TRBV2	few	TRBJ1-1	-	TGTGCCAGCACTTGGGGACCTGAAGCTTTCTTT	CASTWGPEAFF
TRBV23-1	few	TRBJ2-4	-	TGCGCCAGCAGTCAATCGAGACCGGACGGAAACTACATTCAGTACTTC	CASSQSRPDGNYIQYF
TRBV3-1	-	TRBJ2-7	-	TGTGCCAGCAGCCTCGGGGGGCTAGCCCTTCGAGAGCAGTACTTC	CASSLGGLALREQYF
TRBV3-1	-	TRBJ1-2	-	TGTGCCAGCAGCCAACAGAAGGGAGATGGCTACACCTTC	CASSQQKGDGYTF
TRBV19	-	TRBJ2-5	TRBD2	TGTGCCAGTAGGCGTGGGGCTAGCGGGTATCAAGAGACCCAGTACTTC	CASRRGASGYQETQYF
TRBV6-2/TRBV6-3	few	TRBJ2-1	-	TGTGCCAGCAGTGCGGACTGGAGCTCCTACAATGAGCAGTTCTTC	CASSADWSSYNEQFF
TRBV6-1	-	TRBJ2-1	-	TGTGCCAGCAGCCCGTACCCGGGGCCCTCCTACAATGAGCAGTTCTTC	CASSPYPGPSYNEQFF
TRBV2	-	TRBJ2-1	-	TGTGCCAGCAGCAGACAAGGGAATCTCAATGAGCAGTTCTTC	CASSRQGNLNEQFF
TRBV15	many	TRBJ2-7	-	TGTGCCACCAGCAGGGATTTTTACGAGCAGTACTTC	CATSRDFYEQYF
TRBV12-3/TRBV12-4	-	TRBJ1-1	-	TGTGCCAGCAACCTCCGTCAGGGGTTGAACACTGAAGCTTTCTTT	CASNLRQGLNTEAFF
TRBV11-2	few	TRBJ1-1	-	TGTGCCAGCAGCTTAGTTACGGGATCGGGCACTGAAGCTTTCTTT	CASSLVTGSGTEAFF
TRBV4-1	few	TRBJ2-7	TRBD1	TGCGCCAGCAGCCTTGACAGGGGACTCTCCGAGCAGTACTTC	CASSLDRGLSEQYF
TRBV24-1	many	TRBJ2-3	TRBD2	TGTGCCACCAGTGATCCCGGACTAGCGGCTAGCACAGATACGCAGTATTTT	CATSDPGLAASTDTQYF
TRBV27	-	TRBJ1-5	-	TGTGCCAGCAGACCCGGACAGTACAATCAGCCCCAGCATTTT	CASRPGQYNQPQHF
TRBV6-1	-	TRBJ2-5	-	TGTGCCAGCAGTGAAAATTTGGAGACCCAGTACTTC	CASSENLETQYF
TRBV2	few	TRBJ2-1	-	TGTGCCAGCACCCCTCGTGGGAACTCCTACAATGAGCAGTTCTTC	CASTPRGNSYNEQFF
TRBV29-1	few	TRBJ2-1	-	TGCAGCGTTGAGTTCCCGGGGTTAGAGGTTAATGAGCAGTTCTTC	CSVEFPGLEVNEQFF
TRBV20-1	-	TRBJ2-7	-	TGCAGTGCCATCCCGGGGGCGGGCGAGCAGTACTTC	CSAIPGAGEQYF
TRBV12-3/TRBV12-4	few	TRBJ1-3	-	TGTGCCAGCCTTATCACACTTGGAAACACCATATATTTT	CASLITLGNTIYF
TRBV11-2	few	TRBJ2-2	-	TGTGCCAGCAGCTCCTCAACGGCAGGGACCGGGGAGCTGTTTTTT	CASSSSTAGTGELFF
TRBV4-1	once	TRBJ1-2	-	TGCGCCAGCAGCCAATCGGGACCTTCAGAACTATTCTTC	CASSQSGPSELFF
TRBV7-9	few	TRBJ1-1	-	TGTGCCAGCAGCCTAGTTGGGAGGCCTGAAGCTTTCTTT	CASSLVGRPEAFF
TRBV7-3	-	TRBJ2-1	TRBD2	TGTGCCAGCAGCTTAAACGTTGCTAGCGGGAGCCTAGAGCAGTTCTTC	CASSLNVASGSLEQFF
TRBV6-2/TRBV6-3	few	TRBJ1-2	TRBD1	TGTGCCAGCGGGACAGGTGGTCGGTATGGCTACACCTTC	CASGTGGRYGYTF
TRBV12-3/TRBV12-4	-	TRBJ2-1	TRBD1	TGTGCCAGCAGTTTCGAAGGGACAGGTATCTACAATGAGCAGTTCTTC	CASSFEGTGIYNEQFF
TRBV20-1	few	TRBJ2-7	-	TGCAGTGCTAGAAGACGCCAGGAGGGAGAGCAGTACTTC	CSARRRQEGEQYF
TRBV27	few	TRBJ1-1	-	TGTGCCAGCAGACCGGGACACAAGAACACTGAAGCTTTCTTT	CASRPGHKNTEAFF
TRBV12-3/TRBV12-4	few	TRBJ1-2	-	TGTGCCAGCAGTTATTCGGCTAGCCTTTATGGCTACACCTTC	CASSYSASLYGYTF
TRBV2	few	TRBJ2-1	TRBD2	TGTGCCAGCAGTGTTTCTAGCGGGAGGGGGAATGAGCAGTTCTTC	CASSVSSGRGNEQFF
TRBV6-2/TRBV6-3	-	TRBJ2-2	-	TGTGCCAGCGACTCTAGCGAGGTCTTAACCGGGGAGCTGTTTTTT	CASDSSEVLTGELFF
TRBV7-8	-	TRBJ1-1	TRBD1	TGTGCCAGCAGCTTAGCTCTGGGGACAGTGAACACTGAAGCTTTCTTT	CASSLALGTVNTEAFF
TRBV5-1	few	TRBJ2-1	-	TGCGCCAGCAGCTTGGGTCCAGCGGGCCCGCTATTTGATGAGCAGTTCTTC	CASSLGPAGPLFDEQFF
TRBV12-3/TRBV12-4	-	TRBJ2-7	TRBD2	TGTGCCAGCAGTTCCGGGACTAGCGGGAGTTTTCCTCCCCACGAGCAGTACTTC	CASSSGTSGSFPPHEQYF
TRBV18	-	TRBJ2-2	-	TGTGCCAGCTCACCTCCGCTAGGGTATGACACCGGGGAGCTGTTTTTT	CASSPPLGYDTGELFF
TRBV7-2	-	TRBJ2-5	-	TGTGCCAGCAGCTTAGTGGGGACACCCGAAGAGACCCAGTACTTC	CASSLVGTPEETQYF
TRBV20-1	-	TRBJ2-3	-	TGCAGTGCTAGTTCCGGGGGCACAGATACGCAGTATTTT	CSASSGGTDTQYF
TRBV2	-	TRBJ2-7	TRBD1	TGTGCCAGCAGCGGGACAGGATACTACGAGCAGTACTTC	CASSGTGYYEQYF